This T cell receptor (beta chain) was sequenced during a study of CD8+CD57+ T cells in acquired aplastic anemia. The overall study: When averaged, DNA from sorted CD4+ and CD8+ cells came to 2.5 to 4 ug.

Germline V gives CDR1 LNHDA, CDR2 SQIVND (reference sequence). The CDR3 covers 15 residues. V was shortened by 6 bases and J by 2 bases, with 14 bases between the two germline ends. CDR3 and TCR beta VDJ profiling relied on a genomic DNA template. TCRdb called the reads again in MiXCR, with one record for every CDR3 protein. Of 75,000 to 100,000 distinct CDR3 sequences in the sample, 55% to 75% were seen once. Patients chosen for sequencing had CD8+CD57+ cells that had expanded, as shown by flow cytometry. The clonotype comes from a human donor with aplastic anemia. The material sequenced was sorted CD4+, CD8+, or CD8+CD57+ T cells (not recorded which) from PBMCs. The V and J genes are TRBV19 and TRBJ1-3; no reliable D call. As DNA, the CDR3 is TGTGCCAGTAGCCCCCTGCCGGGGACTGGAAACACCATATATTTT. It codes for CASSPLPGTGNTIYF.